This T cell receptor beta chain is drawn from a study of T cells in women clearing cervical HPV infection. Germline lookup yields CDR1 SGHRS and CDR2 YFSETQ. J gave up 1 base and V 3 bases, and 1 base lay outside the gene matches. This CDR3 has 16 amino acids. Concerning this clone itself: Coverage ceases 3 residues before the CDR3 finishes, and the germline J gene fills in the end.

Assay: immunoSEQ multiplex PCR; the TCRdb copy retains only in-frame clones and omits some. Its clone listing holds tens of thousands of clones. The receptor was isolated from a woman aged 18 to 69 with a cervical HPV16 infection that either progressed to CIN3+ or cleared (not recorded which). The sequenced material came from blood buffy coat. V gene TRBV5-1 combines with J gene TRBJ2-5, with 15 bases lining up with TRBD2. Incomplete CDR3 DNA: TGCGCCAGCAGCTGGGGACTAGCGGGGGGCCAAGAGACC. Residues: CASSWGLAGGQET. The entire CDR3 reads CASSWGLAGGQETQYF.